A selection of T cell receptor beta chains follows, all from one sample in a study of human T cells and chemical hapten exposure. TCRdb reprocessed the RACE reads via MiXCR and lists one record per CDR3 protein. The sample has some 38,000 distinct CDR3 sequences; approximately 7.6% are singletons. This material consisted of whole blood, taken in connection with sensitization to the hapten diphenylcyclopropenone (DPC). The receptors here all came from a woman in her forties or fifties with alopecia areata. Some clones in this sample may be carry-over from other donors' samples. The CDR3 runs from the conserved cysteine through the conserved F or W. The D gene is left open where the match is weak. Where a row states a size, it is once, few, many or the class of an expanded clone; other rows omit it.

J gene: TRBJ1-5; D gene: TRBD1; V gene: TRBV6-1; clone size: many; CDR3 protein: CASSEGDSRQPQHF; CDR3 DNA: TGTGCCAGCAGTGAAGGGGACAGCAGACAGCCCCAGCATTTT
J gene: TRBJ2-3; D gene: -; V gene: TRBV11-3; clone size: many; CDR3 protein: CASSLGSGRTDTQYF; CDR3 DNA: TGTGCCAGCAGCTTAGGCTCAGGCAGGACAGATACGCAGTATTTT
J gene: TRBJ2-7; D gene: TRBD2; V gene: TRBV20-1; clone size: many; CDR3 protein: CSASHSGRALGEQYF; CDR3 DNA: TGCAGTGCTTCCCATAGCGGGAGGGCCCTCGGCGAGCAGTACTTC
J gene: TRBJ1-4; D gene: -; V gene: TRBV18; clone size: -; CDR3 protein: CASSPSQGTNEKLFF; CDR3 DNA: TGTGCCAGCTCACCATCACAGGGAACTAATGAAAAACTGTTTTTT
J gene: TRBJ2-2; D gene: TRBD1; V gene: TRBV20-1; clone size: many; CDR3 protein: CSAGAQGAVTGELFF; CDR3 DNA: TGCAGTGCTGGGGCCCAGGGGGCGGTCACCGGGGAGCTGTTTTTT
J gene: TRBJ1-5; D gene: TRBD1; V gene: TRBV30; clone size: many; CDR3 protein: CAWSVRQGKQPQHF; CDR3 DNA: TGTGCCTGGAGTGTACGACAGGGTAAGCAGCCCCAGCATTTT
J gene: TRBJ1-3; D gene: -; V gene: TRBV29-1; clone size: many; CDR3 protein: CSVEEGLSGNTIYF; CDR3 DNA: TGCAGCGTTGAGGAGGGTCTCTCTGGAAACACCATATATTTT
J gene: TRBJ1-4; D gene: TRBD1; V gene: TRBV4-1; clone size: -; CDR3 protein: CASSQGQGWSERLFF; CDR3 DNA: TGCGCCAGCAGCCAAGGACAGGGGTGGAGTGAAAGACTGTTTTTT
J gene: TRBJ2-1; D gene: TRBD1; V gene: TRBV5-1; clone size: many; CDR3 protein: CASSLGGRGLRDEQFF; CDR3 DNA: TGCGCCAGCAGCTTGGGCGGCAGGGGGCTTAGGGATGAGCAGTTCTTC
J gene: TRBJ1-2; D gene: -; V gene: TRBV28; clone size: many; CDR3 protein: CASSLGSANYGYTF; CDR3 DNA: TGTGCCAGCAGTTTGGGTTCTGCTAACTATGGCTACACCTTC
J gene: TRBJ1-2; D gene: TRBD1; V gene: TRBV28; clone size: few; CDR3 protein: CASTWDRYYGYTF; CDR3 DNA: TGTGCCAGCACCTGGGACAGGTACTATGGCTACACCTTC
J gene: TRBJ2-6; D gene: -; V gene: TRBV7-2; clone size: -; CDR3 protein: CASSFISGANVLTF; CDR3 DNA: TGTGCCAGCAGCTTTATAAGTGGGGCCAACGTCCTGACTTTC
J gene: TRBJ1-1; D gene: -; V gene: TRBV10-1; clone size: -; CDR3 protein: CASRAGPNTEAFF; CDR3 DNA: TGCGCCAGCAGGGCAGGCCCGAACACTGAAGCTTTCTTT
J gene: TRBJ2-1; D gene: -; V gene: TRBV30; clone size: few; CDR3 protein: CAWGAGVNEQFF; CDR3 DNA: TGTGCCTGGGGGGCAGGGGTCAATGAGCAGTTCTTC
J gene: TRBJ2-5; D gene: TRBD2; V gene: TRBV18; clone size: -; CDR3 protein: CASSRGSLAGGPWETQYF; CDR3 DNA: TGTGCCAGCTCCCGTGGGTCACTAGCGGGAGGGCCGTGGGAGACCCAGTACTTC
J gene: TRBJ2-1; D gene: -; V gene: TRBV11-2; clone size: -; CDR3 protein: CASSLIRAANEQFF; CDR3 DNA: TGTGCCAGCAGCTTAATTAGAGCGGCCAATGAGCAGTTCTTC